This T cell receptor (beta chain) was found in a study of blood T cell repertoires in COVID-19. Study-level information: From the United States, Italy and Spain came samples of acute and convalescent COVID-19. PBMCs, B-cell-depleted T cells, or T cells were the source of the cDNA or gDNA that made up the material.

The trim removed 6 bases at V and 3 bases at J, leaving 5 bases unmatched. CDR1 is MDHEN, CDR2 SYDVKM, per germline. The CDR3 extends over 14 amino acids. Sequenced by immunoSEQ multiplex PCR; TCRdb stores in-frame clones only, minus some. The table has over 120,000 clones, approximately 83% seen once. Material for sequencing was peripheral blood. V is TRBV28 and J is TRBJ1-5, with 7 positions matching TRBD1. This sequence originates from an older woman with acute or convalescent COVID-19. In DNA, the CDR3 is TGTGCCAGCAGCTATGGGACAGTCAATCAGCCCCAGCATTTT. It yields the protein CASSYGTVNQPQHF.